This record looks at one TCR beta chain sequence and its context. The sample belongs to a study of blood T cell repertoires in COVID-19. V gave up 1 base and J gave up 10 bases; unmatched junction bases: 4. The CDR3 contains 13 residues. The germline V gene encodes CDR1 KGHSH and CDR2 LQKENI. Clones were sequenced by immunoSEQ multiplex PCR, and TCRdb holds only the in-frame ones, with some missing. The sample has hundreds of thousands of clones, approximately 90% seen once. The sequenced sample consisted of peripheral blood. The rearrangement joins TRBV18 to TRBJ2-5, with 9 positions matching TRBD2. The TCR was taken from a woman in her forties or fifties with active or convalescent COVID-19. The CDR3 protein is CASSPRAGGLQYF. The CDR3 region has the DNA TGTGCCAGCTCACCACGAGCGGGGGGACTCCAGTACTTC.